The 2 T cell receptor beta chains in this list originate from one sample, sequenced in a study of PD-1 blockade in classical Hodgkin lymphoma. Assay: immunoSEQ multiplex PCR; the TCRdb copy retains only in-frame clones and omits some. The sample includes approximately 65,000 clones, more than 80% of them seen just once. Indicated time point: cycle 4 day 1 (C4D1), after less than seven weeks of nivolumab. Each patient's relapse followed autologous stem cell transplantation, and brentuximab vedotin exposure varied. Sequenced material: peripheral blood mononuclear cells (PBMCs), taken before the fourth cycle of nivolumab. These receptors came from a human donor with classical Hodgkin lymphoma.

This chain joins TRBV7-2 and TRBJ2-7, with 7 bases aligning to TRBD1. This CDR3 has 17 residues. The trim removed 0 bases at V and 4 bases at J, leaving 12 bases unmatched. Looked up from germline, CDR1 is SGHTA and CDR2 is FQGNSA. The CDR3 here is CASSLALRGRAWYEQYF. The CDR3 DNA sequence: TGTGCCAGCAGCTTAGCGTTGAGGGGGCGAGCCTGGTACGAGCAGTACTTC.

This chain's CDR3 is CASSESQGGSRNEQFF. The CDR3 nucleotides are TGCGCCAGCAGTGAGTCACAGGGAGGTTCAAGGAATGAGCAGTTCTTC. The rearrangement joins TRBV10-1 to TRBJ2-1, with D tentatively TRBD1 or TRBD2 (6 bases each). The CDR3 covers 16 residues. Germline V gene sequence: CDR1 WNHNN, CDR2 SYGVQD (reference sequence). Trimming shortened V by 0 bases and J by 7 bases, and 16 bases separated the two germline ends.